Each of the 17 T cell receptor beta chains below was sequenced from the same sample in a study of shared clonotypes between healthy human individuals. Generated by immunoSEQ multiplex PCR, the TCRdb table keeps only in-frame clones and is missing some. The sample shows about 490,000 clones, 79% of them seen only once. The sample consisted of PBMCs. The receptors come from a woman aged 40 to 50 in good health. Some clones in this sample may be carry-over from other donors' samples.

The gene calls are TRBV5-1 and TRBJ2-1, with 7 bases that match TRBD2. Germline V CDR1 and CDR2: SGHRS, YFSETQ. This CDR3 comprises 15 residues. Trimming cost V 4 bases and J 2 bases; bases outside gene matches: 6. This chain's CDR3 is CASSPGLLTYNEQFF. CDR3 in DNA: TGCGCCAGCAGCCCGGGACTACTCACCTACAATGAGCAGTTCTTC.

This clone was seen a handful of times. The CDR3 DNA reads as TGTGCCAGCAGCGCCCAGGGTCCCCCCTACGAGCAGTACTTC. Protein product: CASSAQGPPYEQYF. The chain uses TRBV2 and TRBJ2-5, with D tentatively TRBD1 (5 bases). TRBJ2-7 explains the end of the DNA better; the J call may be wrong. CDR1 is SNHLY and CDR2 is FYNNEI in the germline V gene. The CDR3 has 14 amino acids.

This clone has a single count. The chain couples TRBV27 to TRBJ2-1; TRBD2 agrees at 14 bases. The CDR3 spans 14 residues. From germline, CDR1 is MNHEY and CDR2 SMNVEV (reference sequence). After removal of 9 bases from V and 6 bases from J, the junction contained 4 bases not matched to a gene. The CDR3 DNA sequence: TGTGCCAGTCACGGGACTAGCGGGAGCAATGAGCAGTTCTTC. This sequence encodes CASHGTSGSNEQFF.

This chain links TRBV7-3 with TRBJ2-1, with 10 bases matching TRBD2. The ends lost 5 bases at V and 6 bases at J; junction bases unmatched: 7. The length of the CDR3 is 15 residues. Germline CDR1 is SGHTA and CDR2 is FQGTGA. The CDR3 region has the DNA TGTGCCAGCAGCGTCACTAGCGGGAAGTTCAATGAGCAGTTCTTC. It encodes CASSVTSGKFNEQFF.

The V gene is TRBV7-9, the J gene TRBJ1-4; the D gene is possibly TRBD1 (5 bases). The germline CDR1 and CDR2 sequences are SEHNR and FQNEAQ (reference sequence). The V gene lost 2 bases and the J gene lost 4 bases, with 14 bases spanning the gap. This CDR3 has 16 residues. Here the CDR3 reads CASSLSGGVNNEKLFF. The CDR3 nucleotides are TGTGCCAGCAGCTTATCGGGGGGAGTCAATAATGAAAAACTGTTTTTT. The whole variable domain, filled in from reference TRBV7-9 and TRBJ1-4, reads DTGVSQNPRHKITKRGQNVTFRCDPISEHNRLYWYRQTLGQGPEFLTYFQNEAQLEKSRLLSDRFSAERPKGSFSTLEIQRTEQGDSAMYLCASSLSGGVNNEKLFFGSGTQLSVL.

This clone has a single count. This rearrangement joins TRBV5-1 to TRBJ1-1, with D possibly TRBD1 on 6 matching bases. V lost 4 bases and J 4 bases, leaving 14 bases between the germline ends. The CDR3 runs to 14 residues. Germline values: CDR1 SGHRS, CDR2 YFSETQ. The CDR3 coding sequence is TGCGCCAGCAGCCGAGAATACAGGGTCACTGAAGCTTTCTTT. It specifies CASSREYRVTEAFF.

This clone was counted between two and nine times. CDR3 DNA: TGCAGCGTGACCGGGACAGAGCCCTACGAGCAGTACTTC. Protein sequence: CSVTGTEPYEQYF. The chain recombines TRBV29-1 with TRBJ2-7, with 7 bases fitting TRBD1. This CDR3 has 13 amino acids. Germline V gene sequence: CDR1 SQVTM, CDR2 ANQGSEA. The J segment lost 2 bases and the V segment lost 6 bases, leaving 7 bases of the junction unmatched.

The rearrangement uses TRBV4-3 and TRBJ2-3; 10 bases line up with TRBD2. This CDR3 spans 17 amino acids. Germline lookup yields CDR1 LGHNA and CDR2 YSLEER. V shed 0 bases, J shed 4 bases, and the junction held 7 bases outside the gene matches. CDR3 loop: CASSQESGRASPDTQYF. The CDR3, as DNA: TGCGCCAGCAGCCAAGAAAGCGGGAGGGCCTCCCCAGATACGCAGTATTTT.

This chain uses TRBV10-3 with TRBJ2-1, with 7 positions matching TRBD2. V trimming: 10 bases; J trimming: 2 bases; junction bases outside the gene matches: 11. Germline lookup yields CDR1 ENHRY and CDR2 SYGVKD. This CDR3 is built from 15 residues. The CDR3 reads CATYSGPTAYNEQFF. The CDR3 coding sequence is TGTGCCACCTATAGCGGGCCTACAGCCTACAATGAGCAGTTCTTC.

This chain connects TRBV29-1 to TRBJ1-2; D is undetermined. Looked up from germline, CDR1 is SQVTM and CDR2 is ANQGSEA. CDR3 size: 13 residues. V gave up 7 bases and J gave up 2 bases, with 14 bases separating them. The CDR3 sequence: CSAGDTSNYGYTF. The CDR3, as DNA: TGCAGCGCCGGAGACACCAGCAACTATGGCTACACCTTC.

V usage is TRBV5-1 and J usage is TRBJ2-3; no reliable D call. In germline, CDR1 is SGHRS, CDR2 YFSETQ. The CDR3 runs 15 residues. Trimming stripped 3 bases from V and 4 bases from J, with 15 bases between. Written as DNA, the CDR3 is TGCGCCAGCAGCTCCCTCTCCGGAACCCCAGATACGCAGTATTTT. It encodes CASSSLSGTPDTQYF.

This CDR3 is CASSRDLSDEQFF. The CDR3 region has the DNA TGTGCCAGCTCCCGGGACCTTTCGGATGAGCAGTTCTTC. The chain couples TRBV18 to TRBJ2-1; either TRBD1 or TRBD2 may supply D (5 bases each). The CDR3 spans 13 residues. V was trimmed by 6 bases and J by 8 bases, leaving 14 bases between them. From germline, CDR1 is KGHSH and CDR2 LQKENI.

As DNA, the CDR3 is TGTGCCAGCAGCTTAGGGTGGAATCAGCCCCAGCATTTT. Translated: CASSLGWNQPQHF. The chain joins TRBV7-8 to TRBJ1-5; D is undetermined. From germline, CDR1 is SGHVS and CDR2 FQNEAQ. V was cut by 1 base and J by 4 bases, with 5 bases left in between. This CDR3 comprises 13 residues.

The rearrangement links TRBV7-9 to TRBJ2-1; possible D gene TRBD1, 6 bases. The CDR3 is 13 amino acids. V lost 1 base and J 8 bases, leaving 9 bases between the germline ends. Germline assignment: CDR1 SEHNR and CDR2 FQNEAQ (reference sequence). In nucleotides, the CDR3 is TGTGCCAGCAGCTTAGATGGGGGCGATGAGCAGTTCTTC. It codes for CASSLDGGDEQFF.

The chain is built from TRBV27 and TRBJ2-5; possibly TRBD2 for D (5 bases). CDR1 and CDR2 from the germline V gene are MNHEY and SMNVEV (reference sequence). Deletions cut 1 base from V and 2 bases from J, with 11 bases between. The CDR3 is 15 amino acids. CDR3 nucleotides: TGTGCCAGCAGTTTATGGGCGGGTGCTCAAGAGACCCAGTACTTC. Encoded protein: CASSLWAGAQETQYF.

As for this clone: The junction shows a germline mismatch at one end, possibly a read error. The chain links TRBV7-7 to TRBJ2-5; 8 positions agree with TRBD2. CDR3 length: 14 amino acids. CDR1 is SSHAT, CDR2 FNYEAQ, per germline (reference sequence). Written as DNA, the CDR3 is TGTGCTAGCAGCCAAGGACTAGCAGGAGAGACCCAGTACTTC. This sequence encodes CASSQGLAGETQYF. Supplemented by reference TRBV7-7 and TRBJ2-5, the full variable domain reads GAGVSQSPRYKVTKRGQDVTLRCDPISSHATLYWYQQALGQGPEFLTYFNYEAQPDKSGLPSDRFSAERPEGSISTLTIQRTEQRDSAMYRCASSQGLAGETQYFGPGTRLLVL.

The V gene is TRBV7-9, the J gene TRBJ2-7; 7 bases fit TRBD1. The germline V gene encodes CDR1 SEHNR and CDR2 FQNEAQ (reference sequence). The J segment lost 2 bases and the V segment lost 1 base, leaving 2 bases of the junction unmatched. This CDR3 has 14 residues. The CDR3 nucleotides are TGTGCCAGCAGCTTAGTGGGACAGACCTACGAGCAGTACTTC. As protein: CASSLVGQTYEQYF.